The next 29 T cell receptor beta chains were all read from a single sample in a study of blood T cell repertoires in COVID-19. Assay used: immunoSEQ multiplex PCR; TCRdb lists only in-frame clones, some missing. In the table there are under 8,000 clones, about 88% of which are singletons. The specimen was peripheral blood. Receptor source: a human donor in a cohort sampled during active COVID-19.

CDR3 nucleotide sequence: TGCGCCAGCAGCGGGGGGGACACCGGGGAGCTGTTTTTT. As protein: CASSGGDTGELFF. The gene calls are TRBV5-1 and TRBJ2-2; 7 bases map to TRBD2. The germline V gene encodes CDR1 SGHRS and CDR2 YFSETQ. This CDR3 has 13 residues. With 4 bases clipped from V and 3 bases from J, the junction kept 0 bases outside the gene matches.

V is TRBV5-1 and J is TRBJ2-4; maybe TRBD2 (6 bases). The V gene lost 8 bases and the J gene lost 0 bases, with 30 bases spanning the gap. The CDR3 is 20 amino acids. The germline V gene encodes CDR1 SGHRS and CDR2 YFSETQ. CDR3 protein: CARPVNSLKYWGLAKNIQYF. The CDR3 DNA reads TGCGCCAGACCTGTTAACTCACTGAAATACTGGGGACTAGCCAAAAACATTCAGTACTTC.

This sequence joins TRBV6-5 and TRBJ1-6; 7 bases agree with TRBD1. V lost 5 bases and J lost 8; bases outside the gene matches: 9. This CDR3 has 15 amino acids. Germline V CDR1 and CDR2: MNHEY, SVGAGI. The CDR3 region is CASSRRTGRDSPLHF. The CDR3 DNA reads TGTGCCAGCAGTCGAAGGACAGGCCGAGATTCACCCCTCCACTTT.

This clone was found a few times. CDR3 nucleotides: TGTGCCAGCAGCTTACCGACTAGCGGGTACGAGCAGTACTTC. It specifies CASSLPTSGYEQYF. The chain is built from TRBV7-2 and TRBJ2-7; TRBD2 agrees at 10 bases. CDR3 length: 14 residues. Per germline, CDR1 SGHTA and CDR2 FQGNSA. V trimming: 2 bases; J trimming: 4 bases; junction bases outside the gene matches: 2.

The chain combines TRBV7-9 with TRBJ1-4; 7 bases fit TRBD1. This CDR3 has 16 residues. Looked up from germline, CDR1 is SEHNR and CDR2 is FQNEAQ (reference sequence). The ends lost 2 bases at V and 8 bases at J; junction bases unmatched: 11. The CDR3 spells CASSLPSGTENEKLFF. The CDR3 nucleotides are TGTGCCAGCAGCTTACCTTCCGGGACAGAGAACGAAAAACTGTTTTTT.

The rearrangement uses TRBV9 and TRBJ2-3; the match to TRBD1 covers 10 bases. CDR1 and CDR2 from the germline V gene are SGDLS and YYNGEE. J gave up 4 bases and V 3 bases, and 8 bases lay outside the gene matches. This CDR3 contains 16 residues. In DNA form, the CDR3 reads TGTGCCAGCAGCGGCACCGGGACAGGGGAGTCAGATACGCAGTATTTT. Translated: CASSGTGTGESDTQYF. The full variable domain, with the rest looked up from reference TRBV9 and TRBJ2-3, is DSGVTQTPKHLITATGQRVTLRCSPRSGDLSVYWYQQSLDQGLQFLIQYYNGEERAKGNILERFSAQQFPDLHSELNLSSLELGDSALYFCASSGTGTGESDTQYFGPGTRLTVL.

The chain uses TRBV14 and TRBJ1-6; D ambiguous. Trimming shortened V by 7 bases and J by 9 bases, and 13 bases separated the two germline ends. Germline CDR1 and CDR2: SGHDN and FVKESK. This CDR3 comprises 13 residues. CDR3 DNA: TGTGCCAGCAACACGGGGTTTGGTTCACCCCTCCACTTT. This sequence encodes CASNTGFGSPLHF. Full variable domain (remainder filled in from reference TRBV14 and TRBJ1-6): EAGVTQFPSHSVIEKGQTVTLRCDPISGHDNLYWYRRVMGKEIKFLLHFVKESKQDESGMPNNRFLAERTGGTYSTLKVQPAELEDSGVYFCASNTGFGSPLHFGNGTRLTVT.

The chain combines TRBV7-9 with TRBJ2-6, with D unresolved. In germline, CDR1 is SEHNR, CDR2 FQNEAQ (reference sequence). V lost 2 bases and J 0 bases, leaving 14 bases between the germline ends. This CDR3 has 18 amino acids. The chain's CDR3 is CASSLSARLSSGANVLTF. The DNA of the CDR3 is TGTGCCAGCAGCTTAAGTGCCAGGTTATCCTCTGGGGCCAACGTCCTGACTTTC.

The chain has TRBV28 and TRBJ1-1; D is undetermined. This CDR3 contains 14 residues. The germline V gene encodes CDR1 MDHEN and CDR2 SYDVKM. Between the trimmed V and J ends, which lost 3 bases and 0 bases, there was a span of 8 bases. The CDR3 loop is CASSFSGLNTEAFF. In nucleotides, the CDR3 is TGTGCCAGCAGTTTTTCGGGGTTGAACACTGAAGCTTTCTTT.

The gene calls are TRBV6-2 or TRBV6-3 and TRBJ1-2, with D perhaps TRBD1 (5 bases). Germline V gene lookup returns CDR1 MNHEY and CDR2 SVGEGT. Trimming left V 5 bases short and J 0 bases short, with 13 bases between. The length of the CDR3 is 15 residues. The CDR3 bases are TGTGCCAGCAGTGTAGGCCCAGGGCCTAACTATGGCTACACCTTC. It is translated as CASSVGPGPNYGYTF.

The rearrangement joins TRBV19 to TRBJ1-5, with TRBD1 matching over 8 bases. The germline gives CDR1 LNHDA, CDR2 SQIVND (reference sequence). The CDR3 covers 16 residues. After removal of 6 bases from V and 5 bases from J, the junction contained 12 bases not matched to a gene. CDR3 amino acids: CASSPTGTGNYQPQHF. The DNA for the CDR3 is TGTGCCAGTAGCCCGACCGGGACAGGCAATTATCAGCCCCAGCATTTT.

This chain connects TRBV6-1 to TRBJ1-1; tentative D call: TRBD1 (6 bases). The CDR3 covers 17 residues. CDR1 and CDR2 (germline): MNHNS, SASEGT. The V gene lost 4 bases and the J gene lost 4 bases, with 22 bases spanning the gap. The CDR3: CASSGGGNGQPLTEAFF. Written as DNA, the CDR3 is TGTGCCAGCAGTGGAGGAGGTAACGGACAGCCACTCACTGAAGCTTTCTTT.

In its sample, this clone was seen a few times. J is TRBJ1-1 and V is TRBV30; D gene unclear. Germline V gives CDR1 GTSNPN, CDR2 SVGIG (reference sequence). V dropped 3 bases and J dropped 5 bases, with 13 bases sitting between them. The CDR3 totals 13 residues. The CDR3 nucleotides are TGTGCCTGGAGCGAGGGCGGCGGAACTGAAGCTTTCTTT. This translates into CAWSEGGGTEAFF.

The gene calls are TRBV7-9 and TRBJ2-7; 8 bases are shared with TRBD1. The CDR3 is 12 amino acids. The trim removed 5 bases at V and 11 bases at J, leaving 8 bases unmatched. Germline V gene lookup returns CDR1 SEHNR and CDR2 FQNEAQ (reference sequence). CDR3 protein: CASSPGQGEKYF. CDR3 DNA: TGTGCCAGCAGCCCCGGACAGGGAGAGAAGTACTTC. The full variable domain, rest sourced from reference TRBV7-9 and TRBJ2-7, is DTGVSQNPRHKITKRGQNVTFRCDPISEHNRLYWYRQTLGQGPEFLTYFQNEAQLEKSRLLSDRFSAERPKGSFSTLEIQRTEQGDSAMYLCASSPGQGEKYFGPGTRLTVT.

The chain employs TRBV11-2 and TRBJ2-1, with TRBD1 identical over 7 bases. The CDR3 is made up of 16 amino acids. Per the germline V gene, CDR1 is SGHAT and CDR2 is FQNNGV. V gave up 4 bases and J gave up 4 bases; unmatched junction bases: 10. The DNA for the CDR3 is TGTGCCAGCAGCTCAAGAGACAGGGAATTTTACAATGAGCAGTTCTTC. Amino acids: CASSSRDREFYNEQFF.

The gene calls are TRBV7-3 and TRBJ2-1; D is unclear. Deletions cut 2 bases from V and 7 bases from J, with 12 bases between. The CDR3 length is 14 residues. Germline V gene lookup returns CDR1 SGHTA and CDR2 FQGTGA. The CDR3 spells CASSLGLSANEQFF. The CDR3 bases are TGTGCCAGCAGCTTAGGTCTCTCCGCGAATGAGCAGTTCTTC.

The chain links TRBV11-2 to TRBJ1-1; D unclear. Germline V lookup: CDR1 SGHAT, CDR2 FQNNGV. CDR3 length: 16 residues. Trimming left V 3 bases short and J 0 bases short, with 14 bases between. The CDR3, as DNA: TGTGCCAGCAGCTTTCAAGCCGGGTTTATGAACACTGAAGCTTTCTTT. Encoded protein: CASSFQAGFMNTEAFF.

This clone was picked up a small number of times. The chain combines TRBV6-4 with TRBJ2-3; 10 positions agree with TRBD2. This CDR3 spans 14 amino acids. Germline trimming cut 6 bases from V and 6 bases from J; bases unmatched to any gene: 6. Germline CDR1 MRHNA, CDR2 SNTAGT. The CDR3 loop is CASSRAGGLDTQYF. The CDR3 bases are TGTGCCAGCAGCCGAGCGGGGGGGCTTGATACGCAGTATTTT.

The CDR3 loop is CASSHYGQSSSYNEQFF. The CDR3 DNA reads as TGCGCCAGCAGCCACTACGGACAGTCGAGCTCCTACAATGAGCAGTTCTTC. The rearrangement uses TRBV4-1 and TRBJ2-1, with D perhaps matching TRBD1 (6 bases). The CDR3 has 17 amino acids. V lost 3 bases and J lost 0, with 15 bases in between. Germline V gives CDR1 MGHRA, CDR2 YSYEKL.

This chain links TRBV27 with TRBJ2-1; 7 positions match TRBD2. The length of the CDR3 is 14 residues. With V trimmed by 6 bases and J by 4 bases, 6 bases remained unmatched. Germline V CDR1 and CDR2: MNHEY, SMNVEV (reference sequence). CDR3 amino acids: CASRERGEYNEQFF. CDR3 sequence (DNA): TGTGCCAGCAGAGAGCGGGGAGAGTACAATGAGCAGTTCTTC.

This clone has a single count. V is TRBV7-3 and J is TRBJ2-1, with TRBD2 as a possible D gene (6 bases). The CDR3 length is 17 residues. V was trimmed by 5 bases and J by 5 bases, leaving 22 bases between them. From germline, CDR1 is SGHTA and CDR2 FQGTGA. The CDR3 nucleotides read TGTGCCAGCAGCCCATATATCAGCTCCTCGGGGGACAATGAGCAGTTCTTC. Residues: CASSPYISSSGDNEQFF.

This chain's CDR3 is CASSRQGSTEAFF. In DNA, the CDR3 is TGTGCCAGCAGTCGACAGGGGAGCACTGAAGCTTTCTTT. The gene calls are TRBV2 and TRBJ1-1; TRBD1 matches at 8 bases. Unmatched junction bases numbered 3, after V lost 5 bases and J lost 4 bases. Germline V gives CDR1 SNHLY, CDR2 FYNNEI. The CDR3 spans 13 residues.

This clone was recorded a few times. The chain joins TRBV6-2 or TRBV6-3 to TRBJ2-3; TRBD2 matches 11 bases. CDR1 and CDR2 (germline): MNHEY, SVGEGT. CDR3 length: 15 amino acids. With 4 bases clipped from V and 4 bases from J, the junction kept 4 bases outside the gene matches. The CDR3 bases are TGTGCCAGCAGTTTCCTAGCGGGAGGCTCAGATACGCAGTATTTT. Translated, it gives CASSFLAGGSDTQYF.

The rearrangement joins TRBV6-2 or TRBV6-3 to TRBJ2-3, with 8 bases identical to TRBD2. Germline V CDR1 and CDR2: MNHEY, SVGEGT. This CDR3 has 14 residues. Germline trimming cut 5 bases from V and 2 bases from J; bases unmatched to any gene: 3. The CDR3 bases are TGTGCCAGCAGTACTAGCGGACACACAGATACGCAGTATTTT. Translated: CASSTSGHTDTQYF.

The chain links TRBV6-2 or TRBV6-3 to TRBJ2-5; D ambiguous. Trimming removed 2 bases from V and 1 base from J, with 17 bases in between. Per the germline V gene, CDR1 is MNHEY and CDR2 is SVGEGT. The CDR3 runs to 17 residues. The CDR3 DNA sequence: TGTGCCAGCAGTTACGAATCTGGCGGAGCCCCCCAAGAGACCCAGTACTTC. It encodes CASSYESGGAPQETQYF.

This clone has only one observation. The gene calls are TRBV2 and TRBJ1-6; 8 bases are shared with TRBD1. J gave up 9 bases and V 6 bases, and 4 bases lay outside the gene matches. Looked up from germline, CDR1 is SNHLY and CDR2 is FYNNEI. This CDR3 is 13 amino acids long. The CDR3: CASREDRASPLHF. CDR3 sequence (DNA): TGTGCCAGCAGGGAGGACAGGGCTTCACCCCTCCACTTT.

The CDR3 is CASSMRQGEAYNEQFF. CDR3 coding DNA: TGTGCCAGCAGCATGAGACAGGGCGAAGCCTACAATGAGCAGTTCTTC. This rearrangement joins TRBV7-9 to TRBJ2-1; TRBD1 agrees at 7 bases. The CDR3 length is 16 residues. V trimming: 5 bases; J trimming: 2 bases; junction bases outside the gene matches: 9. The germline CDR1 and CDR2 sequences are SEHNR and FQNEAQ (reference sequence).

This clone was observed a single time. The chain combines TRBV3-1 (or the pseudogene TRBV3-2) with TRBJ2-7, with D tentatively TRBD2 (6 bases). Trimming took 10 bases from V and 1 from J, leaving 17 bases between them. The germline CDR1 and CDR2 sequences are LGHDT and YNNKEL (reference sequence). The CDR3 contains 14 residues. The CDR3 sequence: CANRLPGLSYEQYF. The DNA for the CDR3 is TGTGCCAACCGACTACCGGGACTTTCCTACGAGCAGTACTTC.

V usage is TRBV10-2 and J usage is TRBJ2-1; 8 bases agree with TRBD1. V lost 8 bases to trimming and J lost 9 bases; unmatched junction nucleotides: 3. CDR1 and CDR2 (germline): WSHSY, SAAADI. This CDR3 is 11 amino acids long. CDR3 loop: CASGQGGEQFF. CDR3 sequence (DNA): TGCGCCAGCGGACAGGGTGGTGAGCAGTTCTTC.